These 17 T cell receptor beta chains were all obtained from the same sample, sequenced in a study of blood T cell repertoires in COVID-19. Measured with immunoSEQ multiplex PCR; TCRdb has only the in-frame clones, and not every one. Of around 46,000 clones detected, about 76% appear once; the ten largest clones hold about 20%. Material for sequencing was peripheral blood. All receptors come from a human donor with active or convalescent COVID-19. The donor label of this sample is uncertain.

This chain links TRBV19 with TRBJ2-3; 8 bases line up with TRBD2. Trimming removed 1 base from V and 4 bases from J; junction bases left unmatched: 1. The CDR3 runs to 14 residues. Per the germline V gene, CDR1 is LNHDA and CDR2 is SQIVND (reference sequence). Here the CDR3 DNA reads TGTGCCAGTAGTATAGCGGGAGGGCCAGATACGCAGTATTTT. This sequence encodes CASSIAGGPDTQYF.

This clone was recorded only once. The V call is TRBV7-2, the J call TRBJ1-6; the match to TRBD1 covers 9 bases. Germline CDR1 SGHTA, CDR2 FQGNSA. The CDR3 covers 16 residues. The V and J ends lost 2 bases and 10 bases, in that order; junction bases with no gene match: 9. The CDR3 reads CASSLQWGQGDSPLHF. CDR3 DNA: TGTGCCAGCAGCTTACAGTGGGGACAGGGAGACTCACCCCTCCACTTT.

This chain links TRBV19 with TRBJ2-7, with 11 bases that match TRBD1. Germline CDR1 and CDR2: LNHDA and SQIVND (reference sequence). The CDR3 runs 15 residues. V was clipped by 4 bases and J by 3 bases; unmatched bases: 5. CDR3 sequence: CASSNAGTGGYEQYF. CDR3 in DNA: TGTGCCAGTAGTAATGCCGGGACAGGGGGCTACGAGCAGTACTTC.

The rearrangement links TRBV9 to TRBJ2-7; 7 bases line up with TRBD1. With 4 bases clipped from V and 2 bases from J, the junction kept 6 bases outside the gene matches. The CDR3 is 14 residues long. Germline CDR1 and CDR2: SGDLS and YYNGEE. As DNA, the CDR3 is TGTGCCAGCAGCTTACGGGACAGACCCTACGAGCAGTACTTC. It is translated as CASSLRDRPYEQYF.

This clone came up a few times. The CDR3 DNA follows: TGTGCCAGCAGCCAAGATAGTGTATGGGGAGAATCCGGCTACACCTTC. Translating it yields CASSQDSVWGESGYTF. The rearrangement joins TRBV3-1 (or the pseudogene TRBV3-2) to TRBJ1-2; D call uncertain. The CDR3 totals 16 residues. The germline V gene encodes CDR1 LGHDT and CDR2 YNNKEL (reference sequence). V shed 0 bases and J shed 8 bases, with 19 bases lying between them.

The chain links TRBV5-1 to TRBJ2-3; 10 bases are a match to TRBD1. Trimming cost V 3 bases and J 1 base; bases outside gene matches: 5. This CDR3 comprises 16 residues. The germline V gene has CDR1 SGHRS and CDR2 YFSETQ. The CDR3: CASSSLGTGGTDTQYF. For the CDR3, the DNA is TGCGCCAGCAGCTCCCTCGGGACAGGGGGCACAGATACGCAGTATTTT.

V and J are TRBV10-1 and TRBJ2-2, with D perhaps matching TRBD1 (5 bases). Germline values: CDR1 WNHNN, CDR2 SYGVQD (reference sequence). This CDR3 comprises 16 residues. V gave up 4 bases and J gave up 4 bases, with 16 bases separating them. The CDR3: CASSGFAGKGTGELFF. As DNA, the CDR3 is TGCGCCAGCAGTGGTTTCGCAGGGAAAGGCACCGGGGAGCTGTTTTTT.

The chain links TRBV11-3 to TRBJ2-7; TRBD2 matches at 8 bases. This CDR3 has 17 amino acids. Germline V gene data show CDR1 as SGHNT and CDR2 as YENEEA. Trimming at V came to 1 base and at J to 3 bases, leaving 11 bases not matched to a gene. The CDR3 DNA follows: TGTGCCAGCAGCTTAGGTGGTGTGGGAAGCGGGGGCTACGAGCAGTACTTC. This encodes CASSLGGVGSGGYEQYF. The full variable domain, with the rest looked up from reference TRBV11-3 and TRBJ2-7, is EAGVVQSPRYKIIEKKQPVAFWCNPISGHNTLYWYLQNLGQGPELLIRYENEEAVDDSQLPKDRFSAERLKGVDSTLKIQPAELGDSAVYLCASSLGGVGSGGYEQYFGPGTRLTVT.

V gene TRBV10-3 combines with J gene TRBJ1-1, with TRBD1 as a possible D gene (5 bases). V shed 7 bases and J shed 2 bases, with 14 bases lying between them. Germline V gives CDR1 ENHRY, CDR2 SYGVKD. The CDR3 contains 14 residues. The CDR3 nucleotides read TGTGCCATCAACGCTGGCAGGGCAAACACTGAAGCTTTCTTT. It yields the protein CAINAGRANTEAFF.

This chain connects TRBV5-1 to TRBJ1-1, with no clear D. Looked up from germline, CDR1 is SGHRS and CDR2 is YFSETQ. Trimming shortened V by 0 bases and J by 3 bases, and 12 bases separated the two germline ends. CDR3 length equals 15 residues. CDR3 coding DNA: TGCGCCAGCAGCTTGGCAGCGGGTGGGGACACTGAAGCTTTCTTT. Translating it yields CASSLAAGGDTEAFF.

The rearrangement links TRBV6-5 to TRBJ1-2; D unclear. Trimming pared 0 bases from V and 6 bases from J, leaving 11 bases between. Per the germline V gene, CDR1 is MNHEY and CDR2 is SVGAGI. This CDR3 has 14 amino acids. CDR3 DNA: TGTGCCAGCAGTTACTCGAGCGGGTTCCATGGCTACACCTTC. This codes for CASSYSSGFHGYTF.

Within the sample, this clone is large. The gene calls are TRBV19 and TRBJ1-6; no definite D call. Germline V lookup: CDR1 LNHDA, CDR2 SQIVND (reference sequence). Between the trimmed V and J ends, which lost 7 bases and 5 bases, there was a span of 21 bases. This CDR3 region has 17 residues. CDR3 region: CASTPGFTGNNNSPLHF. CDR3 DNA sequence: TGTGCCAGTACCCCGGGCTTCACGGGGAACAATAATTCACCCCTCCACTTT.

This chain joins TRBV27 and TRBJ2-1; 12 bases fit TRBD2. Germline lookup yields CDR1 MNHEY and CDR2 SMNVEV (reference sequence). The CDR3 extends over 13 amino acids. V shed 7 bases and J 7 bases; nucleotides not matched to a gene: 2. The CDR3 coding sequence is TGTGCCAGCAAGACTAGCGGGAGTAATGAGCAGTTCTTC. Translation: CASKTSGSNEQFF.

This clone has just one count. CDR3 nucleotides: TGTGCCAGCAGCGCCAGGGCGCAGGGCCCTGAAGCTTTCTTT. It codes for CASSARAQGPEAFF. This chain connects TRBV7-9 to TRBJ1-1, with D perhaps TRBD1 (5 bases). This CDR3 region has 14 residues. CDR1 is SEHNR and CDR2 is FQNEAQ in the germline V gene (reference sequence). Trimming cost V 5 bases and J 6 bases, with 16 bases left between them. The variable domain in full, with the rest retrieved from reference TRBV7-9 and TRBJ1-1, is DTGVSQNPRHKITKRGQNVTFRCDPISEHNRLYWYRQTLGQGPEFLTYFQNEAQLEKSRLLSDRFSAERPKGSFSTLEIQRTEQGDSAMYLCASSARAQGPEAFFGQGTRLTVV.

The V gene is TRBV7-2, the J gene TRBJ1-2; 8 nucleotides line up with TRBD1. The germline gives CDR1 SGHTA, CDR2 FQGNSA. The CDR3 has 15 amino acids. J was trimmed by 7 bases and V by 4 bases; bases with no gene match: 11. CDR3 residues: CASSSSGGGYRGYTF. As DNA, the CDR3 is TGTGCCAGCAGCTCGTCAGGGGGCGGCTATCGTGGCTACACCTTC. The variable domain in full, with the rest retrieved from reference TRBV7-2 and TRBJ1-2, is GAGVSQSPSNKVTEKGKDVELRCDPISGHTALYWYRQSLGQGLEFLIYFQGNSAPDKSGLPSDRFSAERTGGSVSTLTIQRTQQEDSAVYLCASSSSGGGYRGYTFGSGTRLTVV.

This chain's CDR3 is CASSPPSVNTGELFF. In nucleotides, the CDR3 is TGTGCCAGCTCACCACCTTCGGTGAACACCGGGGAGCTGTTTTTT. The chain combines TRBV18 with TRBJ2-2; D call uncertain. Germline-derived CDR1 and CDR2 are KGHSH and LQKENI. Trimming removed 0 bases from V and 1 base from J, with 6 bases in between. The CDR3 is 15 amino acids.

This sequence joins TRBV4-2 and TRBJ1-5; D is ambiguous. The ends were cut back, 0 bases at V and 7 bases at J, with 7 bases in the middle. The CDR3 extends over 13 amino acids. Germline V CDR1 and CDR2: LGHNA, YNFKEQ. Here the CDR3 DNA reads TGTGCCAGCAGCCAAGAGAGGAAGCAGCCCCAGCATTTT. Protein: CASSQERKQPQHF.